Shown below are 9 T cell receptor beta chains from a single sample sequenced in a study of blood T cell repertoires in COVID-19. Only in-frame clones appear in the TCRdb table, and some are missing; sequencing was by immunoSEQ multiplex PCR. The sample lists about 250,000 clones; over 75% were seen once. The material sequenced was PBMCs or T cells enriched from blood (not recorded which). These receptors all stem from a woman in her forties or fifties with acute COVID-19.

This chain uses TRBV5-1 with TRBJ1-1; a possible D gene is TRBD1 (5 bases). The V end lost 0 bases, the J end lost 6 bases, and 15 bases lay between the germline ends. The CDR3 sequence is 15 residues long. Germline CDR1 reads SGHRS; CDR2 reads YFSETQ. This chain's CDR3 is CASSLAPRGGAEAFF. CDR3 sequence (DNA): TGCGCCAGCAGCTTGGCCCCGAGGGGAGGTGCTGAAGCTTTCTTT.

The chain links TRBV7-3 to TRBJ2-7, with D perhaps TRBD2 (6 bases). V lost 5 bases and J 0 bases, leaving 17 bases between the germline ends. The CDR3 contains 16 residues. Germline-derived CDR1 and CDR2 are SGHTA and FQGTGA. The CDR3 nucleotides read TGTGCCAGCAGCCCCTCCGGAGGGACCAACTCCTACGAGCAGTACTTC. Translated: CASSPSGGTNSYEQYF.

The V gene is TRBV7-8, the J gene TRBJ1-1; 8 nucleotides agree with TRBD1. The CDR3 spans 12 residues. V lost 5 bases, J lost 5 bases, and 1 base stayed unmatched. Per the germline V gene, CDR1 is SGHVS and CDR2 is FQNEAQ. CDR3 nucleotides: TGTGCCAGCAGCCGACAGGGGACTGAAGCTTTCTTT. It codes for CASSRQGTEAFF.

The V and J genes are TRBV6-5 and TRBJ1-2, with D maybe TRBD1 (5 bases). V lost 0 bases to trimming and J lost 4 bases, with 9 bases between them. The germline gives CDR1 MNHEY, CDR2 SVGAGI. The CDR3 sequence is 14 residues long. The CDR3 sequence: CASSYSVGGYGYTF. CDR3 bases: TGTGCCAGCAGTTACTCCGTGGGGGGCTATGGCTACACCTTC.

The chain joins TRBV10-3 to TRBJ1-1; TRBD1 matches at 7 bases. The CDR3 length is 14 residues. The V gene end was trimmed by 5 bases and the J gene end by 3 bases; junction bases not matched to a gene: 6. Germline V lookup: CDR1 ENHRY, CDR2 SYGVKD. DNA for the CDR3: TGTGCCATCAGTACAGGGGCCATCGACACTGAAGCTTTCTTT. Its protein product is CAISTGAIDTEAFF.

The J gene is TRBJ1-3, the V gene TRBV4-3, with TRBD1 matching 9 bases. The CDR3 spans 16 residues. Germline lookup yields CDR1 LGHNA and CDR2 YSLEER. With 1 base clipped from V and 4 bases from J, the junction kept 5 bases outside the gene matches. The CDR3 sequence is CASSQGDRANGNTIYF. The CDR3, as DNA: TGCGCCAGCAGCCAAGGGGACAGGGCGAACGGAAACACCATATATTTT.

The rearrangement uses TRBV10-3 and TRBJ1-2, with D possibly being TRBD1 (6 bases). V dropped 10 bases and J dropped 4 bases, with 13 bases sitting between them. The germline V gene encodes CDR1 ENHRY and CDR2 SYGVKD. The CDR3 is 12 residues long. The CDR3 is CATRTAIYGYTF. CDR3 bases: TGTGCCACCCGGACAGCAATCTATGGCTACACCTTC.

V and J are TRBV5-4 and TRBJ1-6; a weak D match, TRBD1 (6 bases). CDR3 size: 19 residues. Germline V gives CDR1 SGHNT, CDR2 YYREEE (reference sequence). Trimming took off 1 base at V and 0 bases at J, with 17 bases between the two ends. The CDR3 DNA follows: TGTGCCAGCAGCTTGCTAGGGGGACGCCAAAGCTCCTATAATTCACCCCTCCACTTT. This codes for CASSLLGGRQSSYNSPLHF.

The rearrangement joins TRBV14 to TRBJ1-2, with D perhaps TRBD1 (5 bases). The CDR3 totals 14 residues. V gave up 4 bases and J gave up 4 bases, with 13 bases separating them. Germline CDR1 is SGHDN and CDR2 is FVKESK. Here the CDR3 reads CASSRSTASYGYTF. The CDR3 DNA sequence: TGTGCCAGCAGCCGGTCGACAGCCTCCTATGGCTACACCTTC.